This TCR beta chain appears in the sequencing data of a study of human T cells and chemical hapten exposure. Study overall: Patients received weekly diphenylcyclopropenone doses to the scalp throughout the approximately 24-week study. Upper back patch tests used 0.01% DPC, scored after 6 days. General observations from the study: A positive correlation with patch test score was found for PT1 expanded TCR counts.

TCRdb independently ran MiXCR on the RACE reads; one entry per CDR3 protein. The table lists about 80,000 distinct CDR3 sequences, 12% to 15% of them singletons. This CDR3 comprises 14 residues. From germline, CDR1 is KGHSH and CDR2 LQKENI. V shed 2 bases and J 8 bases; nucleotides not matched to a gene: 0. Sample time point: pre-sensitization, week 0. Treatment described: therapeutic diphenylcyclopropenone sensitization with weekly scalp DPC. Samples of blood were obtained prior to the application of each patch test. In this sample, this clonotype turned up many times. Antigen unknown. This clonotype originated in a woman aged 45-59 years with alopecia areata. Some clones in this sample may be carry-over from other donors' samples. The chain uses TRBV18 and TRBJ1-6, with 10 bases aligning to TRBD1. The material sequenced was whole blood, taken in connection with sensitization to the hapten diphenylcyclopropenone (DPC). The chain's CDR3 is CASSPGTGDSPLHF. Written as DNA, the CDR3 is TGTGCCAGCTCACCAGGGACAGGGGATTCACCCCTCCACTTT.